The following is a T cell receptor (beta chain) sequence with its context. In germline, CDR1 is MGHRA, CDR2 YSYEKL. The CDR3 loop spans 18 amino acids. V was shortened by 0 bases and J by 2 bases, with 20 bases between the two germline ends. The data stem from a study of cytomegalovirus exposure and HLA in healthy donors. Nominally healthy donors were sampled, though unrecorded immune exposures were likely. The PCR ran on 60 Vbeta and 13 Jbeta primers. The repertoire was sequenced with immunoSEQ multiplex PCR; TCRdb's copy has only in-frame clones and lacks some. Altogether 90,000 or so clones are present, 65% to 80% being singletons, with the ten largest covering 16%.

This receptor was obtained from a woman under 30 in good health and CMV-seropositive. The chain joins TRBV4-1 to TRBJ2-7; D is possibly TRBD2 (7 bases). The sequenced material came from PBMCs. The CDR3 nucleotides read TGCGCCAGCAGCCAAGATCGGAACGGGGGGCCACAGGCCTACGAGCAGTACTTC. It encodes CASSQDRNGGPQAYEQYF.